The rows below give T cell receptor beta chains drawn from one sample of a study of blood T cell repertoires in COVID-19. Method: immunoSEQ multiplex PCR; TCRdb's copy keeps in-frame clones and lacks some. The sample contains roughly 260,000 clones, 88% of which appear only once. What was sequenced was peripheral blood. All receptors come from a woman in her thirties with COVID-19, enrolled during active disease. The CDR3 runs from the conserved cysteine through the conserved F or W. A D gene is named only where the DNA matches it firmly. Clone size appears in some rows only: once, few, many, or a class for an expanded clone.

d_call,clone_size,j_call,v_call,cdr3_aa,cdr3_nt
TRBD2,.,TRBJ2-7,TRBV5-6,CASSLEASGYEQYF,TGTGCCAGCAGCTTGGAGGCTAGCGGGTACGAGCAGTACTTC
TRBD2,.,TRBJ2-5,TRBV15,CATSRPRLAEMETQYF,TGTGCCACCAGCAGACCCCGACTAGCGGAGATGGAGACCCAGTACTTC
.,.,TRBJ2-1,TRBV5-4,CASSNPRNEQFF,TGTGCCAGCAGCAATCCCCGCAATGAGCAGTTCTTC
.,.,TRBJ2-5,TRBV9,CASSVGSNKVQETQYF,TGTGCCAGCAGCGTAGGCTCAAACAAAGTCCAAGAGACCCAGTACTTC
.,.,TRBJ1-4,TRBV2,CASSPDRTTNEKLFF,TGTGCCAGCAGCCCCGACAGGACAACTAATGAAAAACTGTTTTTT
TRBD1,few,TRBJ1-5,TRBV6-9,CASNLNRDRGSSQPQHF,TGTGCCAGCAACCTTAACCGGGACAGGGGATCGAGTCAGCCCCAGCATTTT
TRBD2,few,TRBJ2-1,TRBV4-2,CASSQWTSGRAFEQFF,TGTGCCAGCAGCCAGTGGACTAGCGGGAGGGCCTTTGAGCAGTTCTTC
.,.,TRBJ2-7,TRBV7-8,CASSLERTDYEQYF,TGTGCCAGCAGCTTAGAGAGGACAGACTACGAGCAGTACTTC
.,.,TRBJ1-2,TRBV4-1,CASSQQGNYGYTF,TGCGCCAGCAGCCAACAGGGAAACTATGGCTACACCTTC
TRBD1,.,TRBJ1-2,TRBV6-5,CASSRGGAGYGYTF,TGTGCCAGCAGTCGAGGGGGCGCCGGCTATGGCTACACCTTC
TRBD1,.,TRBJ2-7,TRBV10-3,CASRTRTGGDEQYF,TGTGCCAGCCGAACAAGGACAGGGGGCGACGAGCAGTACTTC
.,.,TRBJ2-2,TRBV19,CATGSGPGELFF,TGTGCCACCGGGAGTGGACCGGGGGAGCTGTTTTTT
TRBD2,.,TRBJ2-1,TRBV6-5,CASSTAGGRYNEQFF,TGTGCCAGCAGTACTGCGGGAGGAAGATACAATGAGCAGTTCTTC
.,few,TRBJ2-2,TRBV30,CAWRGDSLGGELFF,TGTGCCTGGAGGGGAGACTCCCTTGGTGGGGAGCTGTTTTTT
TRBD1,.,TRBJ2-2,TRBV29-1,CSVEWTGGTGELFF,TGCAGCGTTGAATGGACAGGGGGGACCGGGGAGCTGTTTTTT
.,.,TRBJ2-5,TRBV6-1,CASSERRGETQYF,TGTGCCAGCAGTGAACGCAGGGGAGAGACCCAGTACTTC
.,.,TRBJ1-3,TRBV5-5,CASSELQGNTIYF,TGTGCCAGCAGCGAGCTTCAAGGAAACACCATATATTTT
TRBD1,once,TRBJ1-5,TRBV28,CASSYHGTGAQPQHF,TGTGCCAGCAGTTATCACGGGACAGGGGCTCAGCCCCAGCATTTT
.,.,TRBJ1-2,TRBV10-3,CAISESTGGYGYTF,TGTGCCATCAGTGAGTCTACAGGCGGATATGGCTACACCTTC
.,.,TRBJ2-2,TRBV27,CASTRLGTGELFF,TGTGCCAGCACCCGACTCGGAACCGGGGAGCTGTTTTTT
.,.,TRBJ2-7,TRBV6-5,CASSSLAEQYF,TGTGCCAGCAGTTCTCTCGCGGAGCAGTACTTC
.,.,TRBJ2-2,TRBV9,CASSQSSSRLTGELFF,TGTGCCAGCAGCCAAAGTAGTAGTAGATTAACCGGGGAGCTGTTTTTT
TRBD2,few,TRBJ2-7,TRBV7-2,CASSYFSGGGYEQYF,TGTGCCAGCAGTTACTTTTCCGGCGGGGGTTACGAGCAGTACTTC
.,.,TRBJ2-6,TRBV28,CASTSGANVLTF,TGTGCCAGCACGTCTGGGGCCAACGTCCTGACTTTC
.,.,TRBJ2-3,TRBV2,CASRGAADTQYF,TGTGCCAGCAGAGGGGCGGCAGATACGCAGTATTTT
.,once,TRBJ2-3,TRBV5-1,CASSWSSGYTDTQYF,TGCGCCAGCAGCTGGAGTAGCGGATACACAGATACGCAGTATTTT
TRBD2,.,TRBJ2-1,TRBV2,CASSRLANYNEQFF,TGTGCCAGCAGCCGACTAGCGAACTACAATGAGCAGTTCTTC
TRBD1,.,TRBJ1-2,TRBV2,CASSGGGTAYGYTF,TGTGCCAGCAGTGGAGGGGGGACAGCTTATGGCTACACCTTC
TRBD1,.,TRBJ2-7,TRBV19,CASSVTGTGIHEQYF,TGTGCCAGTAGTGTTACCGGGACAGGGATCCACGAGCAGTACTTC
TRBD2,.,TRBJ2-1,TRBV30,CAWSPGLKTEEQFF,TGTGCCTGGAGTCCGGGACTAAAGACAGAGGAGCAGTTCTTC
TRBD2,.,TRBJ2-1,TRBV25-1,CASSLAGDRVQFF,TGTGCCAGCAGTCTAGCGGGAGATCGAGTGCAGTTCTTC
.,.,TRBJ2-1,TRBV6-4,CASSDQGLNEQFF,TGTGCCAGCAGTGATCAGGGTCTCAATGAGCAGTTCTTC
TRBD1,.,TRBJ2-7,TRBV6-2/TRBV6-3,CASNPPGTGAYEQYF,TGTGCCAGCAACCCACCCGGGACAGGTGCCTACGAGCAGTACTTC
TRBD1,.,TRBJ2-7,TRBV30,CAWGWDSSYEQYF,TGTGCCTGGGGCTGGGACAGCTCCTACGAGCAGTACTTC
.,.,TRBJ2-3,TRBV27,CASSSGASTDTQYF,TGTGCCAGCAGTTCTGGGGCTAGCACAGATACGCAGTATTTT
TRBD1,.,TRBJ2-2,TRBV7-9,CASSKQGDGELFF,TGTGCCAGCAGCAAACAGGGGGACGGGGAGCTGTTTTTT
.,.,TRBJ2-7,TRBV10-3,CAMGARGYEQYF,TGTGCCATGGGGGCAAGGGGGTACGAGCAGTACTTC
.,.,TRBJ1-1,TRBV19,CASSIFRDNTEAFF,TGTGCCAGTAGTATCTTCAGGGATAACACTGAAGCTTTCTTT
.,.,TRBJ2-7,TRBV5-1,CASSSGPGAYEQYF,TGCGCCAGCAGCTCGGGACCGGGGGCCTACGAGCAGTACTTC
TRBD2,.,TRBJ2-3,TRBV18,CASSPLAGGFTDTQYF,TGTGCCAGCTCACCCCTAGCGGGAGGGTTCACAGATACGCAGTATTTT
TRBD2,.,TRBJ2-3,TRBV28,CASRPLFPRLAGGGDTQYF,TGTGCCAGCAGGCCACTTTTCCCTCGACTAGCGGGAGGCGGAGATACGCAGTATTTT
TRBD2,.,TRBJ2-1,TRBV5-4,CASSLTSGSSNEQFF,TGTGCCAGCAGCTTGACTAGCGGGAGTAGCAATGAGCAGTTCTTC
.,.,TRBJ1-1,TRBV10-1,CASSAGTSDTEAFF,TGCGCCAGCAGCGCCGGGACTTCAGACACTGAAGCTTTCTTT
TRBD2,.,TRBJ2-3,TRBV28,CASSPLERGSTDTQYF,TGTGCCAGCAGCCCCCTCGAGCGGGGGAGCACAGATACGCAGTATTTT
.,.,TRBJ2-5,TRBV5-1,CASSYDGREQETQYF,TGCGCCAGCAGCTATGACGGAAGGGAGCAAGAGACCCAGTACTTC
.,.,TRBJ1-4,TRBV3-1/TRBV3-2,CASSQLVEEGEKLFF,TGTGCCAGCAGCCAATTGGTGGAGGAGGGGGAAAAACTGTTTTTT
TRBD2,.,TRBJ2-5,TRBV2,CASSARASGLQETQYF,TGTGCCAGCAGTGCGAGGGCTAGCGGACTCCAAGAGACCCAGTACTTC
TRBD1,.,TRBJ2-5,TRBV24-1,CATSDLGDRVQTQYF,TGTGCCACCAGTGATTTAGGGGACAGGGTGCAGACCCAGTACTTC
TRBD1,few,TRBJ2-7,TRBV5-1,CASSLTGEYEQYF,TGCGCCAGCAGCTTGACAGGGGAATACGAGCAGTACTTC
TRBD1,.,TRBJ2-2,TRBV19,CASGTANSHTGELFF,TGTGCCAGTGGGACAGCCAATAGTCACACCGGGGAGCTGTTTTTT
.,.,TRBJ1-5,TRBV6-5,CASSPDMGNQPQHF,TGTGCCAGCAGTCCGGACATGGGCAATCAGCCCCAGCATTTT
.,.,TRBJ2-7,TRBV5-5,CASSLGPSATNEQYF,TGTGCCAGCAGCTTGGGGCCTAGCGCTACCAACGAGCAGTACTTC
TRBD2,.,TRBJ2-2,TRBV7-7,CASSLSGIGTGELFF,TGTGCTAGCAGCCTTAGCGGGATTGGCACCGGGGAGCTGTTTTTT
.,.,TRBJ1-3,TRBV4-2,CASSQAPTVSGNTIYF,TGTGCCAGCAGCCAAGCCCCGACAGTCTCTGGAAACACCATATATTTT
TRBD1,.,TRBJ2-3,TRBV4-3,CASSRDRVTDTQYF,TGCGCCAGCAGCCGGGACAGGGTTACAGATACGCAGTATTTT
.,.,TRBJ1-5,TRBV27,CASSPTVYSNQPQHF,TGTGCCAGCAGTCCTACAGTTTATAGCAATCAGCCCCAGCATTTT
.,.,TRBJ2-7,TRBV19,CASSPRDSLSYEQYF,TGTGCCAGTAGTCCCCGGGACTCCCTATCCTACGAGCAGTACTTC
.,once,TRBJ1-5,TRBV6-6,CASSYSRATQPQHF,TGTGCCAGCAGTTACTCGAGGGCCACCCAGCCCCAGCATTTT
.,few,TRBJ1-6,TRBV28,CASSFLDLDSPLHF,TGTGCCAGCAGTTTCTTAGACTTAGACTCACCCCTCCACTTT
TRBD2,.,TRBJ2-1,TRBV28,CASSLPGGTYNEQFF,TGTGCCAGCAGTTTACCGGGAGGGACCTACAATGAGCAGTTCTTC